This T cell receptor (beta chain) was found in a study of cytomegalovirus exposure and HLA in healthy donors. Notes on this clone: Its antigen remains unidentified.

In germline, CDR1 is LNHDA, CDR2 SQIVND (reference sequence). This CDR3 has 16 amino acids. Losses at the gene ends were 6 bases for V and 7 bases for J; bases not matched to a gene: 11. PCR primers comprised 60 Vbeta and 13 Jbeta primers. Libraries were prepared by immunoSEQ multiplex PCR; TCRdb keeps only in-frame clonotypes and omits some of them. The sample has around 180,000 clones, 75% to 90% seen once; the top ten hold 1%. Study results and limitations: In an earlier analysis, in roughly 580 donors, most V segments appeared productive either ~87% or ~30% of the time. There were some V segments, including TRBV6-2 and TRBV6-3, excluded as indistinguishable. High sensitivity and specificity were reportedly achieved when the classifier diagnosed cytomegalovirus status. 150 or so TCR beta chains were listed as cytomegalovirus-associated.

This rearrangement joins TRBV19 to TRBJ1-4; TRBD1 aligns across 10 bases. The receptor was isolated from a boy under 10 years old in good health and CMV-seronegative. What was sequenced was PBMCs. The CDR3 here is CASSPGTGVRSEKLFF. In nucleotides, the CDR3 is TGTGCCAGTAGCCCCGGGACAGGGGTTCGAAGTGAAAAACTGTTTTTT.